The rows below give T cell receptor beta chains drawn from one sample of a study of shared clonotypes between healthy human individuals. The protocol was immunoSEQ multiplex PCR, while the TCRdb copy is restricted to in-frame clones and leaves out a portion. The table records about 480,000 clones, approximately 79% of them present only once. The material sequenced was PBMCs. These receptors were collected from a woman in her 40s in good health. Some clones in this sample may be carry-over from other donors' samples. CDR3s include the opening cysteine and the closing phenylalanine or tryptophan. D genes are given only for firm matches. Size is stated for part of the rows, as once, few or many counts, or as a class when the clone is expanded.

abundance | d_gene | j_gene | v_gene | CDR3nt | CDR3aa
few | - | TRBJ1-2 | TRBV14 | TGTGCCAGCAACCCACTGGCAGGGGATGGCTACACCTTC | CASNPLAGDGYTF
- | TRBD2 | TRBJ2-7 | TRBV11-2 | TGTGCCAGCAGTGGCGGGACTAGCGGATCCCGGGCCGGCGAGCAGTACTTC | CASSGGTSGSRAGEQYF
once | - | TRBJ2-7 | TRBV7-2 | TGTGCCAGCAGCTCGCGCCTACCCTCCTACGAGCAGTACTTC | CASSSRLPSYEQYF
- | - | TRBJ2-6 | TRBV18 | TGTGCCAGCTCACCGCAAACTCCTGGGGCCAACGTCCTGACTTTC | CASSPQTPGANVLTF
many | - | TRBJ2-3 | TRBV27 | TGTGCCAGCAGTTTATGGGAAACTAGCACAGATACGCAGTATTTT | CASSLWETSTDTQYF
- | - | TRBJ1-4 | TRBV15 | TGTGCCACCAGCAGGGGGCGGACAAATGAAAAACTGTTTTTT | CATSRGRTNEKLFF
once | - | TRBJ2-6 | TRBV29-1 | TGCAGCGTGGGGGTCTCTGGGGCCAACGTCCTGACTTTC | CSVGVSGANVLTF
- | - | TRBJ1-2 | TRBV15 | TGTGCCACCAGCAGAGATGTCGGGGGTGGGGATGGCTACACCTTC | CATSRDVGGGDGYTF
- | - | TRBJ2-5 | TRBV19 | TGTGCCAGTAGTATTGTACTACAAGAGACCCAGTACTTC | CASSIVLQETQYF
- | - | TRBJ2-7 | TRBV11-2 | TGTGCCAGCAGCTCTAAGATGGGCCCCTACGAGCAGTACTTC | CASSSKMGPYEQYF
once | - | TRBJ2-7 | TRBV7-3 | TGTGCCAGCAGCTTGTACAGCTCCTACGAGCAGTACTTC | CASSLYSSYEQYF
- | TRBD2 | TRBJ2-3 | TRBV6-5 | TGTGCCAGCAGTAAACTAGCGGAGGGCTCAGATACGCAGTATTTT | CASSKLAEGSDTQYF
- | - | TRBJ1-3 | TRBV5-1 | TGCGCCAGCAGCACCGGGACGGGGAACACCATATATTTT | CASSTGTGNTIYF
- | - | TRBJ2-6 | TRBV7-7 | TGTGCTAGCACTTCGAGGGTTGGTTCTGGGGCCAACGTCCTGACTTTC | CASTSRVGSGANVLTF
- | - | TRBJ2-7 | TRBV19 | TGTGCCAGTAGTATAGAAGAAGGGTTGAACGAGCAGTACTTC | CASSIEEGLNEQYF
- | - | TRBJ2-2 | TRBV7-3 | TGTGCCAGCAGCTCTGTTGAAGGGGAGCTGTTTTTT | CASSSVEGELFF
- | TRBD2 | TRBJ2-1 | TRBV6-4 | TGTGCCAGCAGTGACTTAGCGGGAGGTGTAAATGAGCAGTTCTTC | CASSDLAGGVNEQFF
- | - | TRBJ1-2 | TRBV7-2 | TGTGCCAGCAGCTTAGGCCCCTATACAGGGAACTATGGCTACACCTTC | CASSLGPYTGNYGYTF
once | - | TRBJ2-2 | TRBV6-5 | TGTGCCAGCCGTCGAGGGGCCGTCGGGGAGCTGTTTTTT | CASRRGAVGELFF
once | TRBD1 | TRBJ1-5 | TRBV4-1 | TGCGCCAGCAGCCAAGGCGAAACCGGGACAGCTAGCCAGCCCCAGCATTTT | CASSQGETGTASQPQHF
- | - | TRBJ2-2 | TRBV10-3 | TGTGCCATCAGTGCGACGAGTACAGGGGAGCTGTTTTTT | CAISATSTGELFF
- | - | TRBJ1-3 | TRBV19 | TGTGCCAGTAGTATAGCCGAGCGCGGTAACACCATATATTTT | CASSIAERGNTIYF
once | TRBD2 | TRBJ2-7 | TRBV30 | TGTGCCTGGAGTAAGCCGGGACTAGCGGGAGGGTCCTCCTACGAGCAGTACTTC | CAWSKPGLAGGSSYEQYF
- | TRBD2 | TRBJ2-5 | TRBV4-1 | TGCGCCAGCAGCCAAACCTTGGCTAGCGGGAGTAAAGAGACCCAGTACTTC | CASSQTLASGSKETQYF
many | - | TRBJ2-3 | TRBV19 | TGTGCCAGTAGGCCGAAACAGGTAGATACGCAGTATTTT | CASRPKQVDTQYF
- | - | TRBJ2-1 | TRBV4-1 | TGCGCCAGCAGCCAAGTCGGCAATGAGCAGTTCTTC | CASSQVGNEQFF
- | TRBD1 | TRBJ2-5 | TRBV12-5 | TGTGCTAGTGGCCCGGGACAGGGCGAACAAGAGACCCAGTACTTC | CASGPGQGEQETQYF